This T cell receptor beta chain was sequenced during a study of blood T cells in healthy people across ages. With a J-beta primer mix and a sample-barcoded 5' primer, a second PCR ran about 6 to 11 cycles. TCRdb re-derived calls from the 5' RACE reads in MiXCR, one entry per CDR3 protein. The sample yields over 450,000 distinct CDR3 sequences, around 24% seen once. The CDR3 runs to 15 residues. Trimming cost V 1 base and J 5 bases; bases outside gene matches: 3. The germline V gene encodes CDR1 LGHDT and CDR2 YNNKEL (reference sequence). This sample was shared with a second study, whose subject was T cells of mothers and their children.

This chain joins TRBV3-1 and TRBJ2-5; 11 positions agree with TRBD2. Sequencing input: blood. This sequence was found in a boy aged 5 to 17 in good health. This CDR3 is CASSQAGLAAETQYF. The CDR3 DNA reads TGTGCCAGCAGCCAAGCGGGACTAGCGGCCGAGACCCAGTACTTC.